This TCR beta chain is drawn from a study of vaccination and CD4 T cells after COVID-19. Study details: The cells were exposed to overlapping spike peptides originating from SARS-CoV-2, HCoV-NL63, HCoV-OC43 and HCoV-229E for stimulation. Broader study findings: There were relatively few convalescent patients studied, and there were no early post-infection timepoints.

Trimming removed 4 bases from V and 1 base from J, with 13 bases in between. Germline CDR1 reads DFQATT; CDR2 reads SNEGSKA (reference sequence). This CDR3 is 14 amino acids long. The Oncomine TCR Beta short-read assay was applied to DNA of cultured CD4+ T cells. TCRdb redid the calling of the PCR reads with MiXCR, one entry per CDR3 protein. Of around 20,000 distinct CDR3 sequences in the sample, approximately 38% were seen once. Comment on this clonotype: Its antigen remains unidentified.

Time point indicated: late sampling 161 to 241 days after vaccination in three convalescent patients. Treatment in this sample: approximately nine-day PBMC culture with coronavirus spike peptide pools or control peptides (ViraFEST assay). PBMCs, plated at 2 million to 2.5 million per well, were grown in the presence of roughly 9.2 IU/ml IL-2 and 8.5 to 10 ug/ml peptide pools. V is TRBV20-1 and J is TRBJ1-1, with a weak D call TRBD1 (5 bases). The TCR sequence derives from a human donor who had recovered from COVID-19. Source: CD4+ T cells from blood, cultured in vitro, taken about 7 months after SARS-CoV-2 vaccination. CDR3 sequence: CSANRDSRNTEAFF. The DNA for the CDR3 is TGCAGTGCTAACCGGGACTCAAGGAACACTGAAGCTTTCTTT.